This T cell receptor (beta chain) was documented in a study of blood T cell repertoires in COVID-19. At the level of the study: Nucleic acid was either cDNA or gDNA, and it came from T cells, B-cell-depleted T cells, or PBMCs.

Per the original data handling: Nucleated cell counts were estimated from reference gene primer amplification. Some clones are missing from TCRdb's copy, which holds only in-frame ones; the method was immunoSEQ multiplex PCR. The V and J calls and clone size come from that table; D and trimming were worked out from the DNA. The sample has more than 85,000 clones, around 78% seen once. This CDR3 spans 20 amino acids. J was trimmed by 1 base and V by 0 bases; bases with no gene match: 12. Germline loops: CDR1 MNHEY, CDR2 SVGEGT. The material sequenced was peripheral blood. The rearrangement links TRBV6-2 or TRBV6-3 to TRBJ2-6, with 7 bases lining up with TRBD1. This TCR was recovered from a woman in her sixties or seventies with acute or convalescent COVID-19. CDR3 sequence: CASSYSLRTGSVSGANVLTF. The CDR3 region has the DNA TGTGCCAGCAGTTACTCACTGCGGACAGGTTCCGTTTCTGGGGCCAACGTCCTGACTTTC.